This entry lists 7 T cell receptor beta chains sequenced from one sample in a study of cytomegalovirus exposure and HLA in healthy donors. PCR primers comprised 60 Vbeta and 13 Jbeta primers. Method: immunoSEQ multiplex PCR; TCRdb's copy keeps in-frame clones and lacks some. The table includes 100,000 to 120,000 clones, over 70% detected once. Material: PBMCs. The origin of the receptors is a woman aged 40 to 50 in good health and CMV-seropositive.

This clone came up a few times. The V gene is TRBV4-1, the J gene TRBJ1-2; D perhaps matches TRBD1 (5 bases). V was cut by 5 bases and J by 0 bases, with 13 bases left in between. The length of the CDR3 is 15 residues. Germline CDR1 MGHRA, CDR2 YSYEKL. The CDR3 region has the DNA TGCGCCAGCAGCTTAGGGGTTGTGCCTAACTATGGCTACACCTTC. Its protein product is CASSLGVVPNYGYTF.

The rearrangement joins TRBV7-2 to TRBJ1-6, with a tentative D call TRBD1 (5 bases). This CDR3 has 15 residues. V lost 5 bases, J lost 7 bases, and 15 bases lay in between. Germline V CDR1 and CDR2: SGHTA, FQGNSA. For the CDR3, the DNA is TGTGCCAGCAGCCCCTGGGGGGGGAGGAATTCACCCCTCCACTTT. It specifies CASSPWGGRNSPLHF.

This clone was counted only a few times. This chain connects TRBV29-1 to TRBJ2-3, with 8 positions matching TRBD1. The CDR3 runs 14 residues. Trimming at V came to 7 bases and at J to 4 bases, leaving 10 bases not matched to a gene. Germline values: CDR1 SQVTM, CDR2 ANQGSEA. The CDR3 bases are TGCAGCGCGAGACAGGGGAGGTCGGCAGATACGCAGTATTTT. This encodes CSARQGRSADTQYF.

The DNA for the CDR3 is TGTGCCACCAGCGACAGGGGAGGGGGTCAGCCCCAGCATTTT. This sequence encodes CATSDRGGGQPQHF. The chain employs TRBV15 and TRBJ1-5; the match to TRBD1 covers 8 bases. The V segment lost 5 bases and the J segment 6 bases; nucleotides outside the gene matches: 6. The CDR3 has 14 residues. Germline CDR1 LNHNV, CDR2 YYDKDF (reference sequence).

The table lists this clone with a count of one. The genes are TRBV5-5 and TRBJ1-2, with TRBD1 matching 8 bases. The V segment lost 4 bases and the J segment 2 bases; nucleotides outside the gene matches: 13. This CDR3 spans 17 amino acids. The germline V gene encodes CDR1 SGHKS and CDR2 YYEKEE (reference sequence). Here the CDR3 DNA reads TGTGCCAGCAGCCACCAAACCCGACAGGGGTCAAACTATGGCTACACCTTC. Translated, it gives CASSHQTRQGSNYGYTF.

The chain has TRBV11-2 and TRBJ2-5; the D gene is possibly TRBD1 (6 bases). Germline loops: CDR1 SGHAT, CDR2 FQNNGV. Trimming took 6 bases from V and 5 from J, leaving 25 bases between them. This CDR3 region has 17 residues. CDR3 sequence: CASRSIRGRGTKETQYF. Written as DNA, the CDR3 is TGTGCCAGCAGAAGCATCCGGGGAAGGGGGACCAAGGAGACCCAGTACTTC.

The CDR3 loop is CASSSNTGTEVNTEAFF. In nucleotides, the CDR3 is TGTGCCAGCAGCTCGAACACGGGGACAGAGGTGAACACTGAAGCTTTCTTT. The chain employs TRBV7-3 and TRBJ1-1; TRBD1 matches 7 bases. Trimming cost V 4 bases and J 0 bases; bases outside gene matches: 11. Germline V gene data show CDR1 as SGHTA and CDR2 as FQGTGA. The CDR3 has 17 amino acids.